What follows is one T cell receptor beta chain and its context. The antigen remains undetermined. Original handling: There were no quality scores in the junction-only immunoSEQ sequences, so filtering differed. The table came from immunoSEQ multiplex PCR; TCRdb's copy has only in-frame clones and leaves some out. The V and J calls and clone size are taken from that table; D and trimming were inferred from the DNA. This sample has some 450,000 clones, with approximately 77% found just once. The V gene lost 1 base and the J gene lost 9 bases, with 13 bases spanning the gap. CDR3 length: 14 residues. CDR1 and CDR2 from the germline V gene are LNHDA and SQIVND (reference sequence). The sample is drawn from a study of shared clonotypes between healthy human individuals. Study results and caveats: A small donor pool kept down the genetic and exposure-history diversity that was represented.

Donors included only healthy HIV-negative adults lacking recent acute infections or vaccinations. Each donor was a Caucasian adult residing in Nashville, Tennessee. The receptor was isolated from a woman between 40 and 50 years old in good health. Some clones in this sample may be carry-over from other donors' samples. Sequencing was carried out using PBMCs. V gene TRBV19 combines with J gene TRBJ1-3; TRBD1 might be the D (5 bases). The CDR3 sequence is CASSIGGTWTTIYF. The CDR3 region has the DNA TGTGCCAGTAGTATAGGGGGGACCTGGACCACCATATATTTT.